This note documents a single T cell receptor (beta chain) sequence. This clonotype was detected a few times. Its target antigen remains unknown. Base qualities are not provided; no much larger clone lies one nucleotide away. Library method: 5' RACE. The sequencer was an Illumina HiSeq 2500. A second PCR of about 6 to 11 cycles was performed with a sample-barcoded 5' primer and a J-beta primer mix. Each TCR beta cDNA molecule received a unique molecular identifier from a template-switch 5' adaptor carrying 12 random nucleotides. Each sample yielded at least 2.5 million CDR3-containing paired-end reads. All of the RNA was converted into first-strand cDNA using the Mint cDNA synthesis kit, with a TRBC-specific oligonucleotide serving as the primer. After uracil-DNA glycosylase treatment, a first 18-cycle PCR used universal primers M1SS and BC2_uni_R on all cDNA. On the authors' methods: For normalization, 1 million high-quality reads, each with a distinct molecular identifier, were randomly selected from each sample. Instead of being binned into consensus sequences, reads that shared molecular identifiers were thrown out. MiTCR, with a Q25 quality threshold and the strictest error-elimination algorithm, was used for CDR3 identification, clonotype clustering and error correction. A nonparametric unseen species model using Euler transformation provided a lower-bound estimate of total TCR beta diversity. TCRdb passed the public sequencing reads through fastp at Q25 and MiXCR, retaining productive beta sequences. Duplicate CDR3 protein sequences are folded into a single record with the most common DNA and genes. V and J calls and clone size were set by TCRdb, not the authors. The sample yields 1.5 million to 2 million distinct CDR3 sequences; approximately 30% were counted once. The ten largest make up approximately 7.7% of the sample.

From its cysteine to its phenylalanine, the CDR3 spans 14 amino acids. The CDR3 DNA has 42 bases and is translated from base 1. Based on the germline V gene (reference sequence), the CDR1 and CDR2 sequences are MNHEY and SMNVEV. V is reduced by 5 bases and J by 7 bases, leaving a spacing of 17 bases between them. The record originates from a study of blood T cells in healthy people across ages (dated by TCRdb to the mid-2010s). Regarding the complete study: In model experiments, template switching captured about one uniquely barcoded TCR beta cDNA molecule for every two T cells. Using the same blood draw, the study looked at two additional independent replicas of 1 million unique cDNA reads for two donors, one aged 18 to 29 and the other aged 80 or older. Four age groups were formed from the donors: young (average approximately 17 years), middle-aged (around 37), aged (62) and long-lived (82). To avoid experimental bias, donors of different ages were distributed randomly across sequencing lanes. To track age-related changes in TCR beta repertoire diversity, the study relied on deep sequencing normalized with unique cDNA molecular identifiers. Study-level results and caveats: As age increased, observed TCR beta diversity per million T cells dropped in a roughly linear way, and a significant reduction was already evident by age 40. Bulk unsorted PBMC profiling prevented conclusive comparison of naive and antigen-experienced compartments. Total diversity estimates from one million sequenced T cells were considered lower bounds and underestimates. Because donor CMV infection status was unknown, age-related changes in expanded clonotypes were potentially confounded. Compared with the aged group, more naive CD4+ T cells, fewer expanded clones and increased TCR diversity were shown by the long-lived group, suggesting age selection. The percentage of naive T cells measured by flow cytometry correlated strongly with observed TCR beta diversity.

Donors were under 40 systemically healthy Caucasian individuals from Russia aged roughly 6 to 100 years. Approximately 10 milliliters of peripheral blood were collected from each donor into EDTA-treated Vacutainer tubes. Ficoll-Paque density-gradient centrifugation was used to isolate PBMCs, with at least 6.5 million obtained per sample. Total RNA, at least 5 micrograms per sample, was extracted from PBMCs with Trizol reagent. The percentages of naive CD45RAhigh/CD27high T cells were determined by flow cytometry on a PBMC aliquot from every donor. The rearrangement combines TRBV27 with TRBJ1-1; TRBD1 could be the D gene, as 5 bases match. The sequencing input was blood. The TCR comes from a woman aged 25 to 39 in good health. The CDR3 here reads CASSPRVIQDEAFF. The sequenced DNA: TGTGCCAGCAGTCCCAGGGTGATACAAGATGAAGCTTTCTTT.